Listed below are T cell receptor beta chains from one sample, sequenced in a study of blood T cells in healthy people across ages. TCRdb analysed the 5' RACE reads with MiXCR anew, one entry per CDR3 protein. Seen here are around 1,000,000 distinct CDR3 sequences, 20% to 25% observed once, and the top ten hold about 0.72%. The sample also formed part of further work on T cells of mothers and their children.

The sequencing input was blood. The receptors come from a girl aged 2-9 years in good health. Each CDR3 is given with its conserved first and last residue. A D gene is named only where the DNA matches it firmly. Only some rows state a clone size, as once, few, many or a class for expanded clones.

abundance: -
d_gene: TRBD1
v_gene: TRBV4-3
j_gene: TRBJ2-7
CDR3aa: CASSQLYRPGQGFSYEQYF
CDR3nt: TGCGCCAGCAGCCAACTTTATCGGCCGGGACAGGGATTCTCCTACGAGCAGTACTTC

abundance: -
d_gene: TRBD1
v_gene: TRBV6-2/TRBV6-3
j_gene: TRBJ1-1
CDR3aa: CASGSLQGSKEAFF
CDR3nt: TGTGCCAGCGGCTCCCTACAGGGGTCGAAGGAAGCTTTCTTT

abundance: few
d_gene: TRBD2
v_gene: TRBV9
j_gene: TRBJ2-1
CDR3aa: CASSDGLAGNNEQFF
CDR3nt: TGTGCCAGCAGCGACGGACTAGCGGGGAACAATGAGCAGTTCTTC

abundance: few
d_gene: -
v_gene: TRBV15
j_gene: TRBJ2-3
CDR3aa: CATSADGTSTDTQYF
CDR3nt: TGTGCCACCTCCGCGGATGGGACTAGCACAGATACGCAGTATTTT

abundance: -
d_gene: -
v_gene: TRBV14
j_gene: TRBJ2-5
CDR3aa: CASSQLRRDETQYF
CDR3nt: TGTGCCAGCAGCCAACTTCGCCGGGACGAGACCCAGTACTTC

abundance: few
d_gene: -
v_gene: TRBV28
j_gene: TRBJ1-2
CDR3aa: CASSWVSHYGYTF
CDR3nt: TGTGCCAGCAGTTGGGTCAGTCACTATGGCTACACCTTC

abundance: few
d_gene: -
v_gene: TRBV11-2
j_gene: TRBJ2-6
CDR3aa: CASSFYDSGANVLTF
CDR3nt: TGTGCCAGCAGCTTTTATGATTCTGGGGCCAACGTCCTGACTTTC

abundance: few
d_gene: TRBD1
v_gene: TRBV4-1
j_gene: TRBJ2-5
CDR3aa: CASSQEGTVETQYF
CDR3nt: TGCGCCAGCAGCCAAGAAGGGACAGTGGAGACCCAGTACTTC

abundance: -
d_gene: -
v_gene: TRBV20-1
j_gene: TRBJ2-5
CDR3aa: CSAARGLTETQYF
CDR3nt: TGCAGTGCCGCCCGCGGGCTTACAGAGACCCAGTACTTC

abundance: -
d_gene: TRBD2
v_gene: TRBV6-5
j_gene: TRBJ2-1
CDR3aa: CASSYSVAGGSYNEQFF
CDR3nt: TGTGCCAGCAGTTACTCCGTGGCGGGGGGCTCCTACAATGAGCAGTTCTTC

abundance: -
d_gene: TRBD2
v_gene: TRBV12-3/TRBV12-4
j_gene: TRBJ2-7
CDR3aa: CASSFEVGLAGRSSYEQYF
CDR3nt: TGTGCCAGCAGTTTCGAAGTGGGACTAGCGGGGCGGAGCTCCTACGAGCAGTACTTC

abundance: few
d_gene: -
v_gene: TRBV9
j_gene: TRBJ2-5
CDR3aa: CASSGGVRQETQYF
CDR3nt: TGTGCCAGCAGCGGGGGGGTCCGGCAAGAGACCCAGTACTTC

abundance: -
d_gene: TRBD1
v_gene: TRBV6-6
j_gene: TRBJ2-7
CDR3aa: CASRMDRPYYEQYF
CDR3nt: TGTGCCAGCAGAATGGACAGGCCCTATTACGAGCAGTACTTC

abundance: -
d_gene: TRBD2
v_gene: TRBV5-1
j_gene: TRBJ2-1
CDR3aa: CASSLVGLAGRNEQFF
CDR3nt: TGCGCCAGCAGCTTGGTAGGACTAGCGGGTAGGAATGAGCAGTTCTTC

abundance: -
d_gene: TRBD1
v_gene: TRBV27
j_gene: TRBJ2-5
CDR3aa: CASSLYWDRGQETQYF
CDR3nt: TGTGCCAGCAGTTTATACTGGGACAGGGGACAAGAGACCCAGTACTTC

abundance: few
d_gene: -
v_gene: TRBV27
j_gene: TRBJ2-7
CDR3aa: CASSAREQSYEQYF
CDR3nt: TGTGCCAGCAGTGCTCGTGAACAGTCCTACGAGCAGTACTTC

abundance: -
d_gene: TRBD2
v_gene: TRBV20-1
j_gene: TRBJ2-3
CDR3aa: CSANLAGGADTQYF
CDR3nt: TGCAGTGCAAACCTAGCGGGAGGTGCGGATACGCAGTATTTT

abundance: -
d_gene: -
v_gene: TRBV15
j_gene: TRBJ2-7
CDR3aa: CATSMGQTYFEQYF
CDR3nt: TGTGCCACCAGCATGGGGCAGACCTACTTCGAGCAGTACTTC

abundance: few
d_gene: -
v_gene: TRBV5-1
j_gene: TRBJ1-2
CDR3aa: CASSPERGDGYTF
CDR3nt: TGTGCCAGCAGCCCGGAGAGGGGTGATGGCTACACCTTC

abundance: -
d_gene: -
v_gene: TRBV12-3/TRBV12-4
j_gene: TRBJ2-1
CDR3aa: CASSLFLVGDEQFF
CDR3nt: TGTGCCAGCAGTTTATTTCTAGTTGGGGATGAGCAGTTCTTC

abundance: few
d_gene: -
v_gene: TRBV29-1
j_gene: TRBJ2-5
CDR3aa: CSVGGDSLRF
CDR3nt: TGCAGCGTTGGGGGGGACTCCCTTCGGTTC

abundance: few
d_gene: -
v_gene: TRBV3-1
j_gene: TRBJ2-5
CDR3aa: CASSQEGPQASETQYF
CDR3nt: TGTGCCAGCAGCCAAGAGGGACCACAGGCTTCTGAGACCCAGTACTTC

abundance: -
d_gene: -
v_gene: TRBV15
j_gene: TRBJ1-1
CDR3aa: CATSSGTFNTEAFF
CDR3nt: TGTGCCACCAGCAGCGGGACATTCAACACTGAAGCTTTCTTT

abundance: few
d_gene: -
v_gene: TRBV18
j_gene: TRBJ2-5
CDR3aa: CASSQISVYQETQYF
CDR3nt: TGTGCCAGCTCCCAAATTTCGGTGTACCAAGAGACCCAGTACTTC

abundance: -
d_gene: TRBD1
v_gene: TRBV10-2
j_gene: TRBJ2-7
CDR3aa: CASSEGQGLSYEQYF
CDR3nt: TGCGCCAGCAGTGAGGGACAGGGGCTCTCCTACGAGCAGTACTTC

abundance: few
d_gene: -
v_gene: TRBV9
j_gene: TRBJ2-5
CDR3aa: CASSASLSGPNSEETQYF
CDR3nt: TGTGCCAGCAGCGCCTCCCTTTCCGGACCCAACTCAGAGGAGACCCAGTACTTC

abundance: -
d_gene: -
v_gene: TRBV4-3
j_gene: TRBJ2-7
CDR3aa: CASSQAQAYEQYF
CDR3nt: TGCGCCAGCAGCCAGGCACAGGCGTACGAGCAGTACTTC

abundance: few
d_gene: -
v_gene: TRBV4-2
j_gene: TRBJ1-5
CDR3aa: CASSQGLRLDQPQHF
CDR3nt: TGTGCCAGCAGCCAAGGCCTGCGACTGGATCAGCCCCAGCATTTT

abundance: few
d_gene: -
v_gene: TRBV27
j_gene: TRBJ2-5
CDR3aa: CASSDRRDQQYF
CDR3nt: TGTGCCAGCAGCGACCGCCGGGACCAGCAGTACTTC

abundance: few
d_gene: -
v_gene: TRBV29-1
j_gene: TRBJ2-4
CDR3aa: CSVVSAERGGKNIQYF
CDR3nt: TGCAGCGTTGTATCGGCCGAAAGGGGAGGCAAAAACATTCAGTACTTC

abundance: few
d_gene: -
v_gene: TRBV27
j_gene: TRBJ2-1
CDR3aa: CASSFQGFSWDEQFF
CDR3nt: TGTGCCAGCAGTTTTCAAGGGTTCTCCTGGGATGAGCAGTTCTTC

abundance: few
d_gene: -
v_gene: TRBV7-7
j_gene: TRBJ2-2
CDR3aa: CASSPVRAHTGELFF
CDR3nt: TGTGCTAGCAGCCCCGTAAGGGCCCACACCGGGGAGCTGTTTTTT

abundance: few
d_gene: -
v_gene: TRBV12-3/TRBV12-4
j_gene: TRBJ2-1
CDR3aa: CASTPGGYNEQFF
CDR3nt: TGTGCCAGCACCCCCGGGGGCTACAATGAGCAGTTCTTC

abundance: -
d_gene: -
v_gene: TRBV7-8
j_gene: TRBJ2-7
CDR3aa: CTSSLGRDSVYEQYF
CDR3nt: TGTACCAGCAGCTTAGGTCGGGACTCCGTCTACGAGCAGTACTTC

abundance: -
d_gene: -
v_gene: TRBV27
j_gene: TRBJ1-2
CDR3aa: CASSPSGDYGYTF
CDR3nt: TGTGCCAGCAGCCCCAGCGGGGACTATGGCTACACCTTC

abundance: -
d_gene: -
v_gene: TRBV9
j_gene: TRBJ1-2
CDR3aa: CASSAPAGNTF
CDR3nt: TGTGCCAGCAGCGCCCCGGCGGGCAACACCTTC

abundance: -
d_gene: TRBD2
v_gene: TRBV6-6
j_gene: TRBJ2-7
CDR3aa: CASSSTSGDDREQYF
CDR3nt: TGTGCCAGCAGCTCAACTAGCGGGGATGATCGGGAGCAGTACTTC

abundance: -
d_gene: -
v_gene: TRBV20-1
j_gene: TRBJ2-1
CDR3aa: CSARFGTGTYNEQFF
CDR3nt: TGCAGTGCTAGATTCGGGACTGGCACCTACAATGAGCAGTTCTTC

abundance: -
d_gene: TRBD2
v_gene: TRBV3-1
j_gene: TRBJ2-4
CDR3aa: CASSQEDQRDYIQYF
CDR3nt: TGTGCCAGCAGCCAAGAGGACCAGCGGGATTACATTCAGTACTTC

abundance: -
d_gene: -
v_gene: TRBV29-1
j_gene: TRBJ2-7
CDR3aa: CSVAGGESYEQYF
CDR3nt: TGCAGCGTTGCGGGCGGAGAAAGCTACGAGCAGTACTTC

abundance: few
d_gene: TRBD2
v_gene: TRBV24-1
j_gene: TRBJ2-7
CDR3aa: CATSDHSGRAHEQYF
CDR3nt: TGTGCCACCAGTGATCATAGCGGGAGGGCCCACGAGCAGTACTTC

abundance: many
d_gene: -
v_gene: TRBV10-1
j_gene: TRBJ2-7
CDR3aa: CASSAGQTYEQYF
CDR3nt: TGTGCCAGCAGCGCGGGACAGACCTACGAGCAGTACTTC

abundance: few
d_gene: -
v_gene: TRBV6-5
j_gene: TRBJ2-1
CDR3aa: CASSYFRDTTNEQFF
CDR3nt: TGTGCCAGCAGTTATTTTAGGGACACAACCAATGAGCAGTTCTTC